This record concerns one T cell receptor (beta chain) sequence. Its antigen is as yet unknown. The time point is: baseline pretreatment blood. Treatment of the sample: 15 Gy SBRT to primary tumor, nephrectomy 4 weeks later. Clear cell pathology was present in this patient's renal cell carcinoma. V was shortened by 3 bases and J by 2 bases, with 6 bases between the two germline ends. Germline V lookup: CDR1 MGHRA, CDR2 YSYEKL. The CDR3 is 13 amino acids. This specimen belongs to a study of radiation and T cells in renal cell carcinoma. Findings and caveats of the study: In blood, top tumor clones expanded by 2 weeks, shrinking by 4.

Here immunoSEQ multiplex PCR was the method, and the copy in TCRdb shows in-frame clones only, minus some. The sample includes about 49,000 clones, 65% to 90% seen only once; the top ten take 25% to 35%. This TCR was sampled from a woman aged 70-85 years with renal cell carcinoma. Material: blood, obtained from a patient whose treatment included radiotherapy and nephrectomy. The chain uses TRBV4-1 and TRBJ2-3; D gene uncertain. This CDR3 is CASSQTPTDTQYF. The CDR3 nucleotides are TGCGCCAGCAGCCAGACGCCCACAGATACGCAGTATTTT.